There are many counts of the clone carrying this TCR beta chain. The antigen is not known. The record originates from a study of T-cell reconstitution after alpha-beta-depleted transplantation in children. Findings and limits, study-wide: Two months or so post-transplant, alpha-beta T cells reportedly derived from several hundred expanded graft clones.

The authors prepared the TCRbeta library with unique molecular identifiers. TCRdb passed the PCR reads through MiXCR, listing each CDR3 protein once. The table shows about 260,000 distinct CDR3 sequences, with about 9.9% occurring only once. The CDR3 covers 15 residues. The germline V gene encodes CDR1 SGHVS and CDR2 FQNEAQ. The germline V and J ends were trimmed by 4 bases and 0 bases, with 9 bases remaining between them. This chain joins TRBV7-8 and TRBJ1-4, with unresolved D. The source was peripheral blood, collected 180 days after TCRalphabeta/CD19-depleted stem cell transplant. The source is a male patient under 10 years old who had a stem cell transplant for chronic granulomatous disease, so the T cells may come from the graft donor. CDR3 sequence (DNA): TGTGCCAGCAGCTCCTCAGTTGCAACTAATGAAAAACTGTTTTTT. The encoded protein is CASSSSVATNEKLFF.